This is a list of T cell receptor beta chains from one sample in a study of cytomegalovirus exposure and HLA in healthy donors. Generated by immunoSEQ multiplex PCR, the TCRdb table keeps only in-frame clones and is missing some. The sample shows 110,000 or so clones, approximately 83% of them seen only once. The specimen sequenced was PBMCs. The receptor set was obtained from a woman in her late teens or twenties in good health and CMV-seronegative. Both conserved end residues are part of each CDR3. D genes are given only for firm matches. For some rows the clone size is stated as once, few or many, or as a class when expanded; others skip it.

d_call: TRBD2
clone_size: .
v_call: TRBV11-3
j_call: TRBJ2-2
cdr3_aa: CASSLVGGGSGELFF
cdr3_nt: TGTGCCAGCAGCTTAGTCGGCGGGGGGAGCGGGGAGCTGTTTTTT

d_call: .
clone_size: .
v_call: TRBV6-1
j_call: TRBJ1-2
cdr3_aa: CASSEKGEYGYTF
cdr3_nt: TGTGCCAGCAGTGAGAAGGGGGAGTATGGCTACACCTTC

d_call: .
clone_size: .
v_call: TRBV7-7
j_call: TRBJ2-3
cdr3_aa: CASSLALGSTDTQYF
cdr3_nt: TGTGCTAGCAGCTTAGCGCTGGGCAGCACAGATACGCAGTATTTT

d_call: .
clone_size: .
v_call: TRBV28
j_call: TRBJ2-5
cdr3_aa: CASSSGDLGTETQYF
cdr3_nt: TGTGCCAGCAGTTCCGGGGACTTAGGGACAGAGACCCAGTACTTC

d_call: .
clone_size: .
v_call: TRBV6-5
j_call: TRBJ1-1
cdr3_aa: CASRDSYEAFF
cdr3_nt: TGTGCCAGCAGAGACAGTTATGAAGCTTTCTTT

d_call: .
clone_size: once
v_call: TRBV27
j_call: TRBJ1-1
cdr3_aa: CASSRRVGTEAFF
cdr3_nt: TGTGCCAGCTCCCGGAGGGTAGGAACTGAAGCTTTCTTT

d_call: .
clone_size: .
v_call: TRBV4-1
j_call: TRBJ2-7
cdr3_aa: CASSQVVDLRGDYEQYF
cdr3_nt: TGCGCCAGCAGCCAAGTAGTCGACTTGCGGGGCGACTACGAGCAGTACTTC

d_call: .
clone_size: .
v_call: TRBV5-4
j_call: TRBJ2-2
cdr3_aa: CAGRDGSGELFF
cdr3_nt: TGTGCCGGACGGGATGGCTCCGGGGAGCTGTTTTTT

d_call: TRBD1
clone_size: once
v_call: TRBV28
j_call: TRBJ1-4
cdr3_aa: CASLTGVGEKLFF
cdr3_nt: TGTGCCAGTTTAACAGGGGTGGGGGAAAAACTGTTTTTT

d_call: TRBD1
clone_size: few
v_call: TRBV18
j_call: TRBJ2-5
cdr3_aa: CASSPGQGETQYF
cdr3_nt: TGTGCCAGCTCACCGGGACAGGGAGAGACCCAGTACTTC

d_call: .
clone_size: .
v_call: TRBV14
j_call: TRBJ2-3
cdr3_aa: CASSRDRQDTQYF
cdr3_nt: TGTGCCAGCAGCCGCGACCGACAGGATACGCAGTATTTT

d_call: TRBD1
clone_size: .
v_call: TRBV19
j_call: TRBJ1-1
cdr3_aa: CASSQGGDLGTEAFF
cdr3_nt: TGTGCCAGTAGTCAGGGGGGCGACCTGGGGACTGAAGCTTTCTTT

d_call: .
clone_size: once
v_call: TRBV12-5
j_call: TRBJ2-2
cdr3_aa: CASGPDYRGSNGELFF
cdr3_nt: TGTGCTAGTGGCCCGGACTACAGGGGTTCGAACGGGGAGCTGTTTTTT

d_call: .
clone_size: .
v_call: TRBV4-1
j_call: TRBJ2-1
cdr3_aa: CASSQEYHGLEAGNEQFF
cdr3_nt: TGCGCCAGCAGCCAAGAATATCACGGGCTAGAGGCGGGCAATGAGCAGTTCTTC

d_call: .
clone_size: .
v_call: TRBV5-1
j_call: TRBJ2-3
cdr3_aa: CASSLSRGTDTQYF
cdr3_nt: TGCGCCAGCAGCTTGAGCAGGGGCACAGATACGCAGTATTTT

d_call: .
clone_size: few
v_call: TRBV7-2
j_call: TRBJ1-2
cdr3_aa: CASSLQGLDGYTF
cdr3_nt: TGTGCCAGCAGCTTACAGGGCTTGGATGGCTACACCTTC

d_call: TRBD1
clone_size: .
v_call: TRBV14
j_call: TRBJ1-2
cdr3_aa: CASSLAGTGSYGYTF
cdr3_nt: TGTGCCAGCAGCCTCGCCGGGACAGGGTCTTATGGCTACACCTTC

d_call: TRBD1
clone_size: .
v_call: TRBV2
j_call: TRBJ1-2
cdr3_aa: CASSGGTGGNYGYTF
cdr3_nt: TGTGCCAGCAGTGGTGGGACAGGGGGCAACTATGGCTACACCTTC

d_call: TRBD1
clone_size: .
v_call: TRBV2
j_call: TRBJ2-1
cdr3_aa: CASNLQGIDEQFF
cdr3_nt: TGTGCCAGCAATTTACAGGGGATCGATGAGCAGTTCTTC

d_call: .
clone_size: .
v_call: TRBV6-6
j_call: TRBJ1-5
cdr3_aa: CASRVGGPDQPQHF
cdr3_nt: TGTGCCAGCAGGGTCGGAGGACCGGACCAGCCCCAGCATTTT

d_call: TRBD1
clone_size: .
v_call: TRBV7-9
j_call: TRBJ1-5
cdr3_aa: CASSSGTASNQPQHF
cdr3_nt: TGTGCCAGCAGCTCCGGGACAGCTAGCAATCAGCCCCAGCATTTT

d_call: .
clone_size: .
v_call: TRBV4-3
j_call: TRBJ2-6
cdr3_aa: CASSQLFRGSGANVLTF
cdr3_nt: TGCGCCAGCAGCCAATTATTTCGGGGCTCTGGGGCCAACGTCCTGACTTTC

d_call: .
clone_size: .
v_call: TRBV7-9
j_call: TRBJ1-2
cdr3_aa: CASSLGANANYGYTF
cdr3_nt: TGTGCCAGCAGCTTAGGGGCCAACGCTAACTATGGCTACACCTTC

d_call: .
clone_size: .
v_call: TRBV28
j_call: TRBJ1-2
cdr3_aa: CASSLIGGSGYTF
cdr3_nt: TGTGCCAGCAGTTTAATAGGAGGGTCCGGCTACACCTTC

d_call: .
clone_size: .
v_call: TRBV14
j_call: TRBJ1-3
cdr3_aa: CASSRAGLLSGNTIYF
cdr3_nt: TGTGCCAGCAGCCGAGCGGGACTGCTCTCTGGAAACACCATATATTTT

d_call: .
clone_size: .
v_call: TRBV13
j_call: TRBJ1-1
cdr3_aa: CASRRFLGGTEAFF
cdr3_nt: TGTGCCAGCAGGCGATTCCTAGGGGGCACTGAAGCTTTCTTT

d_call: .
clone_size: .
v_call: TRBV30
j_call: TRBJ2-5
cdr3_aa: CAWSPGGLGTQYF
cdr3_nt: TGTGCCTGGAGCCCTGGAGGGCTGGGGACCCAGTACTTC